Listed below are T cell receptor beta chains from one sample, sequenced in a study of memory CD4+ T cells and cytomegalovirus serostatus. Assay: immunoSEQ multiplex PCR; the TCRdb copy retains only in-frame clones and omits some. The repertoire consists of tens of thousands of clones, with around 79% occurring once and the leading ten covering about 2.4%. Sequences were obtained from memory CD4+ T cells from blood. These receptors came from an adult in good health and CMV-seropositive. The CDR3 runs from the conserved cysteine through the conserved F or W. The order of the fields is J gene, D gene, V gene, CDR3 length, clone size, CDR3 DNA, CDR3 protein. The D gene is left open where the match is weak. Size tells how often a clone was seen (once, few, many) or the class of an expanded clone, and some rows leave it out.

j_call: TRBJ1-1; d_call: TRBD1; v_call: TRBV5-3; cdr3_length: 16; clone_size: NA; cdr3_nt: TGTGCCAGAAGTCCTGAACAGGGACAGTTGAACACTGAAGCTTTCTTT; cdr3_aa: CARSPEQGQLNTEAFF
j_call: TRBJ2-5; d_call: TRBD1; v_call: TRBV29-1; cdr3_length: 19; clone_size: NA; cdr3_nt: TGCAGCGTTGTTCTAAGTGGTCGTAGGGACAGGGATATTCGGGAGACCCAGTACTTC; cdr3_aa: CSVVLSGRRDRDIRETQYF
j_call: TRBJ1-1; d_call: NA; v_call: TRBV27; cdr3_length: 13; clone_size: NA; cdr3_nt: TGTGCCAGCAGTTTAACAAGACAGACTGAAGCTTTCTTT; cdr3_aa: CASSLTRQTEAFF
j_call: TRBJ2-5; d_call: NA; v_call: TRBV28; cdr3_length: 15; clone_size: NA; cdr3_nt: TGTGCCAGCAGACAGGGACGGAATTACCAAGAGACCCAGTACTTC; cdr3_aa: CASRQGRNYQETQYF
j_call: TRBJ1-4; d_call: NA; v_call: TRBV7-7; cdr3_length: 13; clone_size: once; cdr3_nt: TGTGCCAGCAGCTTAGCCCGGGACGGAAAACTGTTTTTT; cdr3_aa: CASSLARDGKLFF
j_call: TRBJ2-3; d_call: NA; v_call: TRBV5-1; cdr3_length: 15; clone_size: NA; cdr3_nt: TGCGCCAGCAGCCGGATAGGCTCGCCCACAGATACGCAGTATTTT; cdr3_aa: CASSRIGSPTDTQYF
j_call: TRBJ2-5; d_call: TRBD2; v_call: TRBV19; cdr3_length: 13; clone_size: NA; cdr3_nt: TGTGCCACTAGCGGGAATTATGTAGAGACCCAGTACTTC; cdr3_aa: CATSGNYVETQYF
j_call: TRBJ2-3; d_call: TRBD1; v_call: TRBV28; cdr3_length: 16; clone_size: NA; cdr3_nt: TGTGCCAGCAGTTTAGGACAGGGATCGGGCACAGATACGCAGTATTTT; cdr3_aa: CASSLGQGSGTDTQYF
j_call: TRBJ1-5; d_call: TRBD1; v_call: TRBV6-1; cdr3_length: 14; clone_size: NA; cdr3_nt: TGTGCCAGCAGTTTCCAGGGGGCGGCTCAGCCCCAGCATTTT; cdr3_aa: CASSFQGAAQPQHF
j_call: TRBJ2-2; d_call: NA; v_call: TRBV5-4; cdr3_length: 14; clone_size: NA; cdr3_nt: TGTGCCAGCAGCTTGGTCGGGAACACCGGGGAGCTGTTTTTT; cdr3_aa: CASSLVGNTGELFF
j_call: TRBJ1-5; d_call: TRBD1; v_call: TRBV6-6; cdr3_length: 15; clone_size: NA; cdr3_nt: TGTGCCAGCAGCCGGGACAGGGCAAGCAATCAGCCCCAGCATTTT; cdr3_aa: CASSRDRASNQPQHF
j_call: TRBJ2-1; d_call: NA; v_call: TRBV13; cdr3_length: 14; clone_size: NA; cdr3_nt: TGTGCCAGCAGCTCCAGGGGAAGATCGGATGAGCAGTTCTTC; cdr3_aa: CASSSRGRSDEQFF
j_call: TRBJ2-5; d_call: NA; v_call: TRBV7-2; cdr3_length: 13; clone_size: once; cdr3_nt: TGTGCCAGCAGCCGTGGGACGGAAGAGACCCAGTACTTC; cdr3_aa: CASSRGTEETQYF
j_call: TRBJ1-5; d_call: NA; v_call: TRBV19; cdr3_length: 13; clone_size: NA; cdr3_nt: TGTGCCAGTAGTATCCCGGGACTGCGGGCCCAGCATTTT; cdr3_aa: CASSIPGLRAQHF
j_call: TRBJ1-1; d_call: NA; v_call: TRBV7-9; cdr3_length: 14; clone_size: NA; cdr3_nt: TGTGCCAGCAGCTTAGAGGTAGTGGGCGCTGAAGCTTTCTTT; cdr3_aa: CASSLEVVGAEAFF
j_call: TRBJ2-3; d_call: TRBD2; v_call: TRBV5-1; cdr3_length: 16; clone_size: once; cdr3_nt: TGCGCCAGCAGCTTGGACGGGAGGGCCGGGACAGATACGCAGTATTTT; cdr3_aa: CASSLDGRAGTDTQYF
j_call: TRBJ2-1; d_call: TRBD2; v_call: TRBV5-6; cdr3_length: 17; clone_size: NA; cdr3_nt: TGTGCCAGCAGCTTGGGTGAGATCCGGCTAGCGGGAGGTGAGCAGTTCTTC; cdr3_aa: CASSLGEIRLAGGEQFF
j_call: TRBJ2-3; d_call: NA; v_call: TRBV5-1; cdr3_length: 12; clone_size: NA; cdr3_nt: TGCGCCAGCAGCTTAGACACAGATACGCAGTATTTT; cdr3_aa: CASSLDTDTQYF
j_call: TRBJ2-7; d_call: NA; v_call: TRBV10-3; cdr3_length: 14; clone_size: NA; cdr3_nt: TGTGCCATCAGTGAAGGACTCAACTCCTACGAGCAGTACTTC; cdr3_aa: CAISEGLNSYEQYF
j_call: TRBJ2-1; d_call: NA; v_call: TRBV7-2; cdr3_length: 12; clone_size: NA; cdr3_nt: TGTGCCAGCAGCTTAACGGCCCATGAGCAGTTCTTC; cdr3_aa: CASSLTAHEQFF
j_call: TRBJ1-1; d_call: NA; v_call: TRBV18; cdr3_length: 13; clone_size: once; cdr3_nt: TGTGCCAGCTCACCGAAAGCGAACACTGAAGCTTTCTTT; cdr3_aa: CASSPKANTEAFF
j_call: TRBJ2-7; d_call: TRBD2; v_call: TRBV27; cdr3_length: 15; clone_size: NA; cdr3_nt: TGTGCCAGCAGTCACGCCTCTAGCGGGAGGCACGAGCAGTACTTC; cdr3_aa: CASSHASSGRHEQYF
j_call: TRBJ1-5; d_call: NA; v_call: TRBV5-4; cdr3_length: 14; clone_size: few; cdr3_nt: TGTGCCAGCAGGAGTCCCAGGGGCAATCAGCCCCAGCATTTT; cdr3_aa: CASRSPRGNQPQHF
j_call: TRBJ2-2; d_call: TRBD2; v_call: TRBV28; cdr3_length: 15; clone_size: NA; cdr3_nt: TGTGCCAGCAGTTTTCGGCGGGAGAGTACCGGGGAGCTGTTTTTT; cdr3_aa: CASSFRRESTGELFF
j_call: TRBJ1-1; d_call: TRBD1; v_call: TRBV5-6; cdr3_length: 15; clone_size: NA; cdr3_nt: TGTGCCAGCAGCCTAGGTCTAGGGGGCAAAACTGAAGCTTTCTTT; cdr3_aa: CASSLGLGGKTEAFF
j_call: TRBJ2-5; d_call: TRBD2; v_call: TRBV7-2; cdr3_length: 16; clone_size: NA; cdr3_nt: TGTGCCAGCAGCTCGATTAGCGGGAGGGCCCAAGAGACCCAGTACTTC; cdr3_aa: CASSSISGRAQETQYF
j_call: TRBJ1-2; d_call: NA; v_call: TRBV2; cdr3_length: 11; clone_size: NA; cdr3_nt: TGTGCCAGCAGCGAAAGGACCGCCTTTACCTTC; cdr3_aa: CASSERTAFTF
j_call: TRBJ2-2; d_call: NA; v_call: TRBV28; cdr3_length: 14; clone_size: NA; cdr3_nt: TGTGCCAGCAGTTTTCAAGGGTCCACCGGGGAGCTGTTTTTT; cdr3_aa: CASSFQGSTGELFF
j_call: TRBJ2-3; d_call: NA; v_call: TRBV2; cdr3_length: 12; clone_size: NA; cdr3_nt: TGTGCCAGTGCCACGGACACAGATACGCAGTATTTT; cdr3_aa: CASATDTDTQYF
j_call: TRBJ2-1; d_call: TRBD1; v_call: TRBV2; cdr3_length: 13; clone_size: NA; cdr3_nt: TGTGCCAGCAGTGACAGGGGGCGGGATGAGCAGTTCTTC; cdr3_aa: CASSDRGRDEQFF
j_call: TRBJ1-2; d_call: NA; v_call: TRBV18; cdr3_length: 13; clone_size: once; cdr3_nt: TGTGCCAGCTCACCTTTAGATGACTATGGCTACACCTTC; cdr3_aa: CASSPLDDYGYTF
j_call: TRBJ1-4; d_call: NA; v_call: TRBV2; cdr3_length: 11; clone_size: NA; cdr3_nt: TGTGCCAGCAGTGGGTGGGAAAAACTGTTTTTT; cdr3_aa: CASSGWEKLFF
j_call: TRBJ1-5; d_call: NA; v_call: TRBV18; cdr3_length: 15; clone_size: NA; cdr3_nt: TGTGCCAGCTCACCAGACCTCACCACCGGTCAGCCCCAGCATTTT; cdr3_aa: CASSPDLTTGQPQHF
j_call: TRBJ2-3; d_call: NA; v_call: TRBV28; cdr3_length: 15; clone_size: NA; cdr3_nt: TGTGCCAGCAGTTTAACCAGACCTAGCACAGATACGCAGTATTTT; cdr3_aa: CASSLTRPSTDTQYF
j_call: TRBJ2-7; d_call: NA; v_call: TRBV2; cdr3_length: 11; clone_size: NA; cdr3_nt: TGTGCCAGCAGTGGGCAGTACGAGCAGTACTTC; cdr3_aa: CASSGQYEQYF
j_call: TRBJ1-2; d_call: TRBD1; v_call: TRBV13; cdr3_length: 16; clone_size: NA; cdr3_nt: TGTGCCAGCAGCTCAAAAGCACGCCTAGATACAGGGGCCCACACCTTC; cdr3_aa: CASSSKARLDTGAHTF
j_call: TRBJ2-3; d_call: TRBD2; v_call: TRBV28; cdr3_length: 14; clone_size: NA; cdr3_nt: TGTGCCAGCAGTTTTGCGGGAGGTCGCGATACGCAGTATTTT; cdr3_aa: CASSFAGGRDTQYF
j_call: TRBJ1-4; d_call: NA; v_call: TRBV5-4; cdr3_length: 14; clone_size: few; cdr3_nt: TGTGCCAGCAGCTTGGCAGGGGCTAATGAAAAACTGTTTTTT; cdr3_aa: CASSLAGANEKLFF
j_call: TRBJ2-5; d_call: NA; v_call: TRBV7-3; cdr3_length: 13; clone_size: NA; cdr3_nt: TGTGCCAGCAGCTTGGGCCGAGGGGAGACCCAGTACTTC; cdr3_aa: CASSLGRGETQYF
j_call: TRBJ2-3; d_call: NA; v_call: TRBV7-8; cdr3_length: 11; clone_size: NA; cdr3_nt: TGTGCCAGCAGCTACACAGATACGCAGTATTTT; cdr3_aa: CASSYTDTQYF
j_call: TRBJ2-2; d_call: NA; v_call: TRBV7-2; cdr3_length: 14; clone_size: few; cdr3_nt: TGTGCCAGCAGACGGGACCCGGGGGCCGGGGAGCTGTTTTTT; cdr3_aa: CASRRDPGAGELFF
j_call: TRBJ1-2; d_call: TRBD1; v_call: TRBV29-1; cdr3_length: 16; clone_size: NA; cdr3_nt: TGCAGCGTTGAAGGGCTTCAAAGACAGGGAAACTATGGCTACACCTTC; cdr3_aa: CSVEGLQRQGNYGYTF
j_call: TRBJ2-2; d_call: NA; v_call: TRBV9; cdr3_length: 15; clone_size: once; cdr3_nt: TGTGCCAGCAGCGTTACCCATATCCCCACCGGGGAGCTGTTTTTT; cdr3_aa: CASSVTHIPTGELFF
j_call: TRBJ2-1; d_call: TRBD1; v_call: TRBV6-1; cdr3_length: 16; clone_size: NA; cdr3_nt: TGTGCCAGCAGTGTTATACAGGGGGCCGGAAACAATGAGCAGTTCTTC; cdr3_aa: CASSVIQGAGNNEQFF
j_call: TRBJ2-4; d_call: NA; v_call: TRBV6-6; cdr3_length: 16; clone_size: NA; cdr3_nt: TGTGCCAGCATCGGTAGGGCTCTAGTAGCCAAAAACATTCAGTACTTC; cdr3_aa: CASIGRALVAKNIQYF
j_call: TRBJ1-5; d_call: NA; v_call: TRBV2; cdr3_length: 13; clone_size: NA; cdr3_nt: TGTGCCAGCAGTGAGACAGATTATCAGCCCCAGCATTTT; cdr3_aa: CASSETDYQPQHF
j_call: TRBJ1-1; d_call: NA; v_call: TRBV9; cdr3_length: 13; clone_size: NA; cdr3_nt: TGTGCCAGCGACTCCGACACGAACACTGAAGCTTTCTTT; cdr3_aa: CASDSDTNTEAFF
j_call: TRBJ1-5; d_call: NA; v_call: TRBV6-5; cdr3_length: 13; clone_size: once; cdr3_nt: TGTGCCAGCAGTTACCTCCTTGGGCAGCCCCAGCATTTT; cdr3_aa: CASSYLLGQPQHF
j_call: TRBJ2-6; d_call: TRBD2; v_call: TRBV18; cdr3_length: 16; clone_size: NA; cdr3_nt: TGTGCCAGCTCACCTCGGGGGGGTCTCGGGGCCAACGTCCTGACTTTC; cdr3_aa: CASSPRGGLGANVLTF
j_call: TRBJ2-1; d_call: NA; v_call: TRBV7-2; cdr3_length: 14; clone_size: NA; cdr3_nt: TGTGCCAGCAGCTTAATTGGGACGTACAATGAGCAGTTCTTC; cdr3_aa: CASSLIGTYNEQFF
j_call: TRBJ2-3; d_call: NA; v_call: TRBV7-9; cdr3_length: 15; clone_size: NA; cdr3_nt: TGTGCCAGCAGCTTTGGACCCGGGGCCCAAGATACGCAGTATTTT; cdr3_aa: CASSFGPGAQDTQYF
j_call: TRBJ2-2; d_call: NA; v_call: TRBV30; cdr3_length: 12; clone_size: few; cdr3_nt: TGTGCCTGGAGGCCCTGGGTCGGGGAGCTGTTTTTT; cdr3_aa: CAWRPWVGELFF
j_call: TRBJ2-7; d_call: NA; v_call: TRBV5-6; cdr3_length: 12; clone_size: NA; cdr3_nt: TGTGCCAGCAGACGTGTAGACCACGAGCAGTACTTC; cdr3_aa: CASRRVDHEQYF